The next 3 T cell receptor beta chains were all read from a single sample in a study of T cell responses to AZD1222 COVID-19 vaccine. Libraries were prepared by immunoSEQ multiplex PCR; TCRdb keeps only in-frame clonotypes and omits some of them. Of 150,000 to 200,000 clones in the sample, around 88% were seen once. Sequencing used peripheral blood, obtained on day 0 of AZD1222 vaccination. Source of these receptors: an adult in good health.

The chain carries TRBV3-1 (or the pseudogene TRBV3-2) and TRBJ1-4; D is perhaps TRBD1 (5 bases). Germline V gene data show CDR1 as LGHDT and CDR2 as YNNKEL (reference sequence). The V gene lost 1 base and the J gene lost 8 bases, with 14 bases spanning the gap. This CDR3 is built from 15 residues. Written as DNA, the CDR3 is TGTGCCAGCAGCCAAGGCTCAGGGAGATACGAAAAACTGTTTTTT. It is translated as CASSQGSGRYEKLFF.

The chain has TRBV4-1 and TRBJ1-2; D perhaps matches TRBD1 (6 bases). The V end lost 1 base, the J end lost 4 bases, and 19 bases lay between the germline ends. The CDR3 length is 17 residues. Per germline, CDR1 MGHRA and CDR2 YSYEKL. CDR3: CASSQGGNRASGYGYTF. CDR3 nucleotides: TGCGCCAGCAGCCAAGGAGGAAACAGGGCGTCGGGCTATGGCTACACCTTC.

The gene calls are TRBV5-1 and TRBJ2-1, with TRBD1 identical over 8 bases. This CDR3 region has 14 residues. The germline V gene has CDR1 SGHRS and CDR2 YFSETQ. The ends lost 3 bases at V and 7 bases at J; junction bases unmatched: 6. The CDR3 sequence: CASSYDRGKNEQFF. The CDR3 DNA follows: TGCGCCAGCAGCTATGACAGGGGTAAGAATGAGCAGTTCTTC.